The TCR beta chain described here comes from a study of monozygotic twins with inflammatory bowel disease. Per TCR library, about 3.5 ug of total RNA was used. Following a re-call of the 5' RACE reads, TCRdb has one entry per CDR3 protein and lacks DNA. The table gives 300,000 to 400,000 distinct CDR3 sequences; the top ten clones make up 2% to 2.5% of it. Germline V lookup: CDR1 SGHTA, CDR2 FQGNSA. CDR3 size: 16 residues. The sequenced sample was blood. The chain couples TRBV7-2 to TRBJ2-3; no DNA is available, so the TRBD1 call from TCRdb remains unchecked. The receptor comes from a human donor with ulcerative colitis or Crohn's disease, or a healthy co-twin of an affected twin (not recorded which). The CDR3 region is CASSSPLGQGADTQYF. The full variable domain, with the rest looked up from reference TRBV7-2 and TRBJ2-3, is GAGVSQSPSNKVTEKGKDVELRCDPISGHTALYWYRQSLGQGLEFLIYFQGNSAPDKSGLPSDRFSAERTGGSVSTLTIQRTQQEDSAVYLCASSSPLGQGADTQYFGPGTRLTVL.